The clone carrying this T cell receptor beta chain was detected only once. As yet, its antigen is unknown. Germline V gives CDR1 MNHNS, CDR2 SASEGT. V was clipped by 4 bases and J by 5 bases, with 26 bases between them. CDR3 length: 19 residues. The protocol was immunoSEQ multiplex PCR, while the TCRdb copy is restricted to in-frame clones and leaves out a portion. The table has more than 95,000 clones, more than 70% seen once; the top ten hold roughly 1.5%. The data were obtained in a study of T cell responses to AZD1222 COVID-19 vaccine. Study results and limitations: Just a handful of AZD1222 recipients were seropositive at baseline. Most donors were white British and more were female, and clonal diversity was possibly underestimated.

The chain joins TRBV6-1 to TRBJ1-4; possibly TRBD1 for D (6 bases). The sample in question was peripheral blood, obtained on day 0 of AZD1222 vaccination. This sequence was found in an adult in good health. The CDR3 DNA is TGTGCCAGCAGTGGCCCTAGGACCCGGGGGTACAGGGTGAATGAAAAACTGTTTTTT. Translating it yields CASSGPRTRGYRVNEKLFF.